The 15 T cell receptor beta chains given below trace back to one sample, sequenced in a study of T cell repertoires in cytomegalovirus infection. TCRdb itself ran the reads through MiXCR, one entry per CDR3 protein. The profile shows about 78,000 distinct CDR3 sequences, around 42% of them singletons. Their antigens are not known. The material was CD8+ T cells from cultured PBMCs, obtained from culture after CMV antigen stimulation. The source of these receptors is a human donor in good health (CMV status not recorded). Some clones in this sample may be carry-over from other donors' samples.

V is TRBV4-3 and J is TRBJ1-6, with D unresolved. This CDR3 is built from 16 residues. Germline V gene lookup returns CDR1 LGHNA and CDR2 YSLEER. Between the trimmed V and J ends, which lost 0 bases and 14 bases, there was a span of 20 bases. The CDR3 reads CASSQDRLRATGTLHF. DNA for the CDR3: TGCGCCAGCAGCCAAGATCGGCTCCGGGCCACCGGGACCCTCCACTTT.

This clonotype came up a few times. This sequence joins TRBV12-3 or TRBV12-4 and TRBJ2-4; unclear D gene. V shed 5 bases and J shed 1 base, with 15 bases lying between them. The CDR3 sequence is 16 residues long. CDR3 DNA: TGTGCCAGCAGTAACCCTTTGGGCCAGGCCAAAAACATTCAGTACTTC. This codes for CASSNPLGQAKNIQYF.

Written as DNA, the CDR3 is TGTGCCAGTAAGACGTACAATGAGCAGTTCTTC. Translated, it gives CASKTYNEQFF. The chain uses TRBV19 and TRBJ2-1; unclear D gene. CDR1 LNHDA and CDR2 SQIVND come from the germline V gene (reference sequence). The V end lost 7 bases, the J end lost 4 bases, and 5 bases lay between the germline ends. The CDR3 totals 11 residues.

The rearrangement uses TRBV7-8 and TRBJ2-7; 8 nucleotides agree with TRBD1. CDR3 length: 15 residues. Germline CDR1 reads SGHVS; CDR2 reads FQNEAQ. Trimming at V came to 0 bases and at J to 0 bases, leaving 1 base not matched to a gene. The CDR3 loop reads CASSLAGTGSYEQYF. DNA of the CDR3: TGTGCCAGCAGCTTAGCGGGGACAGGCTCCTACGAGCAGTACTTC.

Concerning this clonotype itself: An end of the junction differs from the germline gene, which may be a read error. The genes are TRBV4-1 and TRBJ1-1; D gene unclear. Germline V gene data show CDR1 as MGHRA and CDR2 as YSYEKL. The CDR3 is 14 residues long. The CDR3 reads CASSSEHRNTEAYF. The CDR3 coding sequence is TGTGCCAGCAGCTCGGAACATAGGAATACTGAAGCTTACTTT.

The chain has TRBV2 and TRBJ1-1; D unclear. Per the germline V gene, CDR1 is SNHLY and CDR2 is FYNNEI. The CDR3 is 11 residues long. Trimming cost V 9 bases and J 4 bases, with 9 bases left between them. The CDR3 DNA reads TGTGCCAGACCGGACCCCACTGAAGCTTTCTTT. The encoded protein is CARPDPTEAFF.

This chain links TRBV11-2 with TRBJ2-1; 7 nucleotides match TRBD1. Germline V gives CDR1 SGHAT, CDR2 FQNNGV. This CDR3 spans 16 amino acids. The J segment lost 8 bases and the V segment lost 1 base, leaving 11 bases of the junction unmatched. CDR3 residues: CASSLVGQGVADEQFF. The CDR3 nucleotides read TGTGCCAGCAGCTTAGTCGGTCAGGGGGTGGCCGATGAGCAGTTCTTC.

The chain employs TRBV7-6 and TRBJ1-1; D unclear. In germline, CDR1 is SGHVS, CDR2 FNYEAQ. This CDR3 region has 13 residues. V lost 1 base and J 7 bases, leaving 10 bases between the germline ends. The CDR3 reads CASSLETWVEAFF. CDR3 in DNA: TGTGCCAGCAGCTTAGAGACGTGGGTTGAAGCTTTCTTT.

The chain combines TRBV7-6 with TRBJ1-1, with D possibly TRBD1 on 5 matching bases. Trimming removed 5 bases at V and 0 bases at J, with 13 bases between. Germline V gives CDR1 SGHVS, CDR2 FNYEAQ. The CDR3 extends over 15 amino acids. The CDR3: CASSVLEGMNTEAFF. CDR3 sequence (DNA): TGTGCCAGCAGCGTCTTAGAGGGGATGAACACTGAAGCTTTCTTT.

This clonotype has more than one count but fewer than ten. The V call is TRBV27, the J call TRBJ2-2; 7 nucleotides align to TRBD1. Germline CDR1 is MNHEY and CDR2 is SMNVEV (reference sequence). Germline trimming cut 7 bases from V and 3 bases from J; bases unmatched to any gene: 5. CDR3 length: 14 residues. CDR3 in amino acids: CASMPGQYTGELFF. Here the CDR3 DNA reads TGTGCCAGCATGCCGGGACAGTACACCGGGGAGCTGTTTTTT.

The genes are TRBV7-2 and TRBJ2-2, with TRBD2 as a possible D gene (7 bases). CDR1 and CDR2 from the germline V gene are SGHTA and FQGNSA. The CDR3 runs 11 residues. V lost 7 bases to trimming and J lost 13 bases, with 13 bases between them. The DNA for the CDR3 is TGTGCCAGCATCGAGGGGGAGGGGCTGTTTTTT. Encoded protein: CASIEGEGLFF.

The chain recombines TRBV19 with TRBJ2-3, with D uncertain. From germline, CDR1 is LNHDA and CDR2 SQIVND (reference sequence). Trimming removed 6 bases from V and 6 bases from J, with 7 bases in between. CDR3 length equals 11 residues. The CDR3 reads CASSLWDTQYF. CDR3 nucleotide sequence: TGTGCCAGTAGCCTCTGGGATACGCAGTATTTT.

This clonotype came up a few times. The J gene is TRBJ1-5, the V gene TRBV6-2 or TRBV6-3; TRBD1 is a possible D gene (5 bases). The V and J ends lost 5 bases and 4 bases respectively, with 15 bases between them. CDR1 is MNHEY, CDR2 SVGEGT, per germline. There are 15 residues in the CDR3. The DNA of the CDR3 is TGTGCCAGCAGTGGGGACCGGCCCCTTAATCAGCCCCAGCATTTT. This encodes CASSGDRPLNQPQHF.

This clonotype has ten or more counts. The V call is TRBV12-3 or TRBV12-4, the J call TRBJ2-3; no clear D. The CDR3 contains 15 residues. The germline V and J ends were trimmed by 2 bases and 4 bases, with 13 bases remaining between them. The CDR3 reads CASSLWQVGPDTQYF. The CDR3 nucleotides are TGTGCCAGCAGTTTATGGCAGGTAGGGCCAGATACGCAGTATTTT.

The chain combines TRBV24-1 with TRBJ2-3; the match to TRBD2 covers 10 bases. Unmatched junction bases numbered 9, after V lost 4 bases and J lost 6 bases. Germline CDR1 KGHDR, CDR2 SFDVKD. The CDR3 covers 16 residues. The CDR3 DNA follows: TGTGCCACCAGTGACCCTTCCGGGACTAGCGTCGATACGCAGTATTTT. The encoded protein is CATSDPSGTSVDTQYF.